A single sample gave rise to the 29 T cell receptor beta chains below, sequenced in a study of technical replicates of blood from several donors. Method: immunoSEQ multiplex PCR; TCRdb's copy keeps in-frame clones and lacks some. The sample lists 78,000 or so clones; 91% were seen once. The specimen was T cells isolated from PBMCs. Receptor source: a human donor in good health. Some clones in this sample may be carry-over from other donors' samples.

The V gene is TRBV30, the J gene TRBJ1-1; D is ambiguous. Trimming left V 3 bases short and J 1 base short, with 9 bases between. The CDR3 is 13 residues long. CDR1 is GTSNPN, CDR2 SVGIG, per germline (reference sequence). CDR3 residues: CAWRPTGNTEAFF. CDR3 DNA sequence: TGTGCCTGGAGACCTACCGGGAACACTGAAGCTTTCTTT.

V gene TRBV19 combines with J gene TRBJ2-7, with TRBD1 matching over 7 bases. CDR1 and CDR2 (germline): LNHDA, SQIVND (reference sequence). The CDR3 totals 13 residues. After removal of 5 bases from V and 4 bases from J, the junction contained 5 bases not matched to a gene. The CDR3: CASSYRGAYEQYF. CDR3 DNA: TGTGCCAGTAGTTACAGGGGAGCGTACGAGCAGTACTTC.

This clone was seen once. The rearrangement uses TRBV11-3 and TRBJ1-1; weak D call: TRBD1 (5 bases). The CDR3 is 14 amino acids. The germline V and J ends were trimmed by 5 bases and 4 bases, with 14 bases remaining between them. Germline V gene sequence: CDR1 SGHNT, CDR2 YENEEA. The CDR3 DNA is TGTGCCAGCAGCCCGACAGTATGGGGCACTGAAGCTTTCTTT. Its protein product is CASSPTVWGTEAFF.

V usage is TRBV6-5 and J usage is TRBJ2-5; D is perhaps TRBD1 (6 bases). The CDR3 is 15 amino acids. Germline CDR1 is MNHEY and CDR2 is SVGAGI. The V gene lost 2 bases and the J gene lost 4 bases, with 14 bases spanning the gap. DNA for the CDR3: TGTGCCAGCAGTTACCGGGGACAACGGGGAGAGACCCAGTACTTC. This sequence encodes CASSYRGQRGETQYF.

The V and J genes are TRBV4-1 and TRBJ2-1, with D hard to call. Germline V gives CDR1 MGHRA, CDR2 YSYEKL. The CDR3 is 15 residues long. Trimming stripped 5 bases from V and 0 bases from J, with 11 bases between. CDR3 amino acids: CASSYISPSYNEQFF. CDR3 DNA sequence: TGCGCCAGCAGCTACATATCCCCCTCCTACAATGAGCAGTTCTTC.

The chain has TRBV5-1 and TRBJ2-7; TRBD1 might be the D (5 bases). V was trimmed by 1 base and J by 6 bases, leaving 17 bases between them. This CDR3 has 15 residues. Germline CDR1 reads SGHRS; CDR2 reads YFSETQ. CDR3 sequence (DNA): TGCGCCAGCAGCTTGTACTTGGACAAAAACCGCGAGCAGTACTTC. Encoded protein: CASSLYLDKNREQYF. Drawing the rest from reference TRBV5-1 and TRBJ2-7, the complete variable domain is KAGVTQTPRYLIKTRGQQVTLSCSPISGHRSVSWYQQTPGQGLQFLFEYFSETQRNKGNFPGRFSGRQFSNSRSEMNVSTLELGDSALYLCASSLYLDKNREQYFGPGTRLTVT.

The chain is built from TRBV4-1 and TRBJ1-1, with D maybe TRBD1 (6 bases). Germline V lookup: CDR1 MGHRA, CDR2 YSYEKL. The V gene lost 4 bases and the J gene lost 0 bases, with 15 bases spanning the gap. The CDR3 sequence is 16 residues long. The CDR3 here is CASSLYTQGMNTEAFF. The DNA of the CDR3 is TGCGCCAGCAGCCTCTATACACAGGGAATGAACACTGAAGCTTTCTTT.

The CDR3 loop is CASSLGPDSPEEKLFF. Here the CDR3 DNA reads TGTGCCAGCAGCTTGGGGCCCGACAGTCCCGAAGAAAAACTGTTTTTT. The chain links TRBV5-8 to TRBJ1-4, with a tentative D call TRBD1 (5 bases). Trimming left V 0 bases short and J 8 bases short, with 17 bases between. The CDR3 contains 16 residues. Germline CDR1 SGHTS, CDR2 YDEGEE.

The chain carries TRBV11-2 and TRBJ2-5; no definite D call. Germline assignment: CDR1 SGHAT and CDR2 FQNNGV. With 1 base removed from V and 5 bases from J, the gap between germline ends came to 5 bases. CDR3 size: 12 residues. The CDR3 nucleotides are TGTGCCAGCAGCTTAGCCCGGGAGACCCAGTACTTC. It translates to CASSLARETQYF.

The chain uses TRBV27 and TRBJ1-2, with TRBD1 as a possible D gene (6 bases). The CDR3 has 15 residues. Germline V lookup: CDR1 MNHEY, CDR2 SMNVEV (reference sequence). The V end lost 6 bases, the J end lost 1 base, and 15 bases lay between the germline ends. CDR3 sequence reads: CASRAGVLGNYGYTF. The CDR3, as DNA: TGTGCCAGCAGGGCAGGGGTCCTCGGTAACTATGGCTACACCTTC.

The genes are TRBV4-1 and TRBJ2-1; D is unclear. The CDR3 length is 12 residues. Looked up from germline, CDR1 is MGHRA and CDR2 is YSYEKL. V lost 1 base and J lost 9, with 7 bases in between. The CDR3 bases are TGCGCCAGCAGCCAAGCGTCGAGTGAGCAGTTCTTC. This encodes CASSQASSEQFF.

In its sample, this clone was seen a few times. This sequence joins TRBV10-3 and TRBJ1-1; D unresolved. Germline V gene sequence: CDR1 ENHRY, CDR2 SYGVKD. CDR3 length: 15 amino acids. Trimming removed 1 base from V and 1 base from J, with 10 bases in between. The CDR3 reads CAISEWANPNTEAFF. The CDR3 DNA is TGTGCCATCAGTGAGTGGGCAAATCCGAACACTGAAGCTTTCTTT.

V usage is TRBV6-1 and J usage is TRBJ2-3, with a possible D match to TRBD1 (6 bases). The CDR3 is 15 amino acids. With 3 bases removed from V and 0 bases from J, the gap between germline ends came to 10 bases. Germline V gene lookup returns CDR1 MNHNS and CDR2 SASEGT. The CDR3 sequence: CASSDVGGSTDTQYF. As DNA, the CDR3 is TGTGCCAGCAGTGATGTAGGGGGTAGCACAGATACGCAGTATTTT.

J is TRBJ2-1 and V is TRBV7-9; D possibly corresponds to TRBD2 (6 bases). Germline assignment: CDR1 SEHNR and CDR2 FQNEAQ (reference sequence). The V and J ends lost 5 bases and 0 bases respectively, with 8 bases between them. The CDR3 is made up of 14 amino acids. The CDR3: CASSRDSSYNEQFF. The CDR3 DNA is TGTGCCAGCAGCAGGGACTCCTCCTACAATGAGCAGTTCTTC.

The table lists this clone with a few counts. The chain joins TRBV9 to TRBJ1-1, with 7 positions matching TRBD1. CDR3 length: 17 amino acids. Germline assignment: CDR1 SGDLS and CDR2 YYNGEE. With V trimmed by 0 bases and J by 3 bases, 11 bases remained unmatched. The CDR3 region is CASSVGYRGVEYTEAFF. CDR3 DNA: TGTGCCAGCAGCGTAGGGTACAGGGGAGTTGAGTACACTGAAGCTTTCTTT.

The rearrangement joins TRBV6-4 to TRBJ1-2, with TRBD1 as a possible D gene (5 bases). The germline V gene encodes CDR1 MRHNA and CDR2 SNTAGT. The germline V and J ends were trimmed by 5 bases and 1 base, with 11 bases remaining between them. The CDR3 length is 14 residues. This CDR3 is CASSPDSLNYGYTF. CDR3 nucleotide sequence: TGTGCCAGCAGTCCCGACAGCCTTAACTATGGCTACACCTTC.

The V and J genes are TRBV4-2 and TRBJ2-7, with 10 bases fitting TRBD2. Trimming took 2 bases from V and 3 from J; bases not matched to a gene: 13. This CDR3 is 18 amino acids long. Germline V gene sequence: CDR1 LGHNA, CDR2 YNFKEQ. For the CDR3, the DNA is TGTGCCAGCAGCCAATACCCTAGCGCTAGCGGGGGCCACTACGAGCAGTACTTC. Translated, it gives CASSQYPSASGGHYEQYF.

V usage is TRBV28 and J usage is TRBJ1-4; tentative D call: TRBD1 (6 bases). This CDR3 comprises 14 residues. Germline CDR1 and CDR2: MDHEN and SYDVKM. Trimming shortened V by 5 bases and J by 5 bases, and 12 bases separated the two germline ends. The CDR3 DNA reads TGTGCCAGCAGTAGGGGGGGTGGGAATGAAAAACTGTTTTTT. It specifies CASSRGGGNEKLFF.

CDR3 in amino acids: CAIEPTGETQYF. In DNA form, the CDR3 reads TGTGCCATCGAACCTACCGGAGAGACCCAGTACTTC. This sequence joins TRBV7-9 and TRBJ2-5; D remains ambiguous. CDR3 length: 12 amino acids. Germline loops: CDR1 SEHNR, CDR2 FQNEAQ (reference sequence). V dropped 10 bases and J dropped 4 bases, with 13 bases sitting between them. Supplemented by reference TRBV7-9 and TRBJ2-5, the full variable domain reads DTGVSQNPRHKITKRGQNVTFRCDPISEHNRLYWYRQTLGQGPEFLTYFQNEAQLEKSRLLSDRFSAERPKGSFSTLEIQRTEQGDSAMYLCAIEPTGETQYFGPGTRLLVL.

The table lists this clone with a few counts. The chain combines TRBV6-4 with TRBJ1-1, with D possibly being TRBD1 (6 bases). V was trimmed by 4 bases and J by 1 base, leaving 13 bases between them. The CDR3 length is 15 residues. The germline gives CDR1 MRHNA, CDR2 SNTAGT. CDR3 bases: TGTGCCAGCAGTGCAGGGGTTTGGGGGAACACTGAAGCTTTCTTT. Encoded protein: CASSAGVWGNTEAFF.

V gene TRBV19 combines with J gene TRBJ2-5; no definite D call. Germline lookup yields CDR1 LNHDA and CDR2 SQIVND (reference sequence). The V and J ends lost 8 bases and 2 bases respectively, with 9 bases between them. The CDR3 runs to 12 residues. The CDR3 sequence: CASRGRQETQYF. The CDR3 DNA is TGTGCCAGTCGAGGCAGACAAGAGACCCAGTACTTC.

The V call is TRBV4-1, the J call TRBJ1-1; D perhaps matches TRBD1 (5 bases). In germline, CDR1 is MGHRA, CDR2 YSYEKL. This CDR3 is 14 amino acids long. V lost 1 base to trimming and J lost 5 bases, with 11 bases between them. The CDR3 protein is CASSQVGGGTEAFF. In DNA form, the CDR3 reads TGCGCCAGCAGCCAAGTTGGGGGGGGGACTGAAGCTTTCTTT.

V usage is TRBV11-2 and J usage is TRBJ2-7; TRBD1 is a possible D gene (6 bases). The CDR3 contains 14 residues. Trimming stripped 2 bases from V and 0 bases from J, with 8 bases between. CDR1 is SGHAT, CDR2 FQNNGV, per germline. CDR3 sequence reads: CASSLWDNSYEQYF. The CDR3 DNA sequence: TGTGCCAGCAGCTTATGGGACAACTCCTACGAGCAGTACTTC.

The chain has TRBV5-4 and TRBJ1-6; D not certain. Per germline, CDR1 SGHNT and CDR2 YYREEE (reference sequence). Trimming left V 0 bases short and J 9 bases short, with 7 bases between. The CDR3 has 13 amino acids. This CDR3 is CASSLAQASPLHF. The DNA of the CDR3 is TGTGCCAGCAGCTTGGCCCAGGCTTCACCCCTCCACTTT.

This chain links TRBV4-2 with TRBJ2-3, with 9 positions matching TRBD2. The CDR3 covers 16 residues. With V trimmed by 4 bases and J by 2 bases, 7 bases remained unmatched. Germline V gene sequence: CDR1 LGHNA, CDR2 YNFKEQ. CDR3 region: CASSLPQRGDTDTQYF. CDR3 DNA sequence: TGTGCCAGCAGCCTACCTCAGCGGGGGGACACAGATACGCAGTATTTT.

This sequence joins TRBV28 and TRBJ1-4; D may be TRBD1 (5 bases). The germline CDR1 and CDR2 sequences are MDHEN and SYDVKM. V was pared by 7 bases and J by 8 bases, with 17 bases between. The CDR3 length is 14 residues. In DNA form, the CDR3 reads TGTGCCAGCACCCGCGGGGGGGGAGGAGAAAAACTGTTTTTT. Translation: CASTRGGGGEKLFF.

The chain joins TRBV6-1 to TRBJ1-3; TRBD1 might be the D (5 bases). V shed 0 bases and J shed 2 bases, with 14 bases lying between them. The CDR3 runs 17 residues. Germline V CDR1 and CDR2: MNHNS, SASEGT. In DNA, the CDR3 is TGTGCCAGCAGTGAAGCTCCAGCGGGCAGGGCTGGAAACACCATATATTTT. This encodes CASSEAPAGRAGNTIYF.

This sequence joins TRBV6-5 and TRBJ2-7; D may be TRBD1 (5 bases). V lost 2 bases, J lost 1 base, and 12 bases lay in between. The CDR3 contains 15 residues. Germline V gene data show CDR1 as MNHEY and CDR2 as SVGAGI. The DNA for the CDR3 is TGTGCCAGCAGTTACCATCAGGGATTATCCTACGAGCAGTACTTC. It is translated as CASSYHQGLSYEQYF.

V is TRBV6-5 and J is TRBJ1-4; D is ambiguous. With 0 bases removed from V and 7 bases from J, the gap between germline ends came to 9 bases. Per the germline V gene, CDR1 is MNHEY and CDR2 is SVGAGI. The CDR3 has 14 amino acids. The CDR3 protein is CASSYSWQIEKLFF. CDR3 DNA: TGTGCCAGCAGTTACTCGTGGCAGATTGAAAAACTGTTTTTT.